This TCR beta chain was observed in a study of T cell responses to AZD1222 COVID-19 vaccine. Remarks on this clone: Its antigen is still unknown.

Study-wide findings and caveats: Among spike-specific TCRs, nearly half reportedly target unmutated variant regions. The peak T cell response came first, and repertoires were sampled only after it. Baseline testing showed seropositivity in only six AZD1222 recipients. Clonal diversity may have been underestimated in mostly white British donors.

Measured with immunoSEQ multiplex PCR; TCRdb has only the in-frame clones, and not every one. In the table there are tens of thousands of clones, 75% to 95% of which are singletons. CDR1 and CDR2 from the germline V gene are SGHNT and YYREEE (reference sequence). CDR3 length: 13 residues. Trimming took off 6 bases at V and 6 bases at J, with 16 bases between the two ends. The V call is TRBV5-4, the J call TRBJ2-7; the D is unclear. The source of this sequence is an adult who received the MenACWY meningococcal vaccine as a control. This specimen consisted of peripheral blood, obtained 28 days after the second dose of the MenACWY control vaccine. The CDR3 reads CASTQGRSGEQYF. In DNA, the CDR3 is TGTGCCAGCACCCAAGGCCGTTCAGGCGAGCAGTACTTC.